This TCR beta chain stems from a study of PD-L1 blockade in urothelial cancer. About the research overall: Blood samples had a median of 141,255 T cells.

Each PCR received spiked synthetic TCR analog templates. This table comes from immunoSEQ multiplex PCR, and its TCRdb copy is limited to in-frame clones, with some not included. Of about 51,000 clones in the sample, about 86% were seen once. This CDR3 comprises 16 residues. The V gene end was trimmed by 2 bases and the J gene end by 1 base; junction bases not matched to a gene: 4. Germline CDR1 reads SGHKS; CDR2 reads YYEKEE (reference sequence). General study results and limits: Below-median pretreatment blood TCR clonality predicted better survival.

Time point given: pretreatment peripheral blood. A note on this clone: What it recognizes is unknown.

The input for sequencing was PBMCs, taken around atezolizumab (anti-PD-L1) treatment. The chain combines TRBV5-5 with TRBJ2-2; 8 nucleotides match TRBD1. This sequence was found in a man aged 55 to 69 with urothelial cancer. The CDR3 DNA reads as TGTGCCAGCAGCTTAACCGGGACAGGGAACACCGGGGAGCTGTTTTTT. The encoded protein is CASSLTGTGNTGELFF.